The 13 T cell receptor beta chains listed next were all sequenced from one sample in a study of cytomegalovirus exposure and HLA in healthy donors. PCR employed 60 Vbeta and 13 Jbeta primers. TCRdb keeps only in-frame clones here, not all; method: immunoSEQ multiplex PCR. This sample has approximately 200,000 clones, with over 65% found just once. Sequenced: PBMCs. The receptors were gathered from a man aged 35 to 55 in good health and CMV-seronegative.

The chain recombines TRBV4-3 with TRBJ1-1, with D tentatively TRBD1 (6 bases). This CDR3 is built from 16 residues. The germline V and J ends were trimmed by 3 bases and 4 bases, with 18 bases remaining between them. The germline gives CDR1 LGHNA, CDR2 YSLEER. CDR3 sequence: CASSQIAGQGFTEAFF. CDR3 nucleotide sequence: TGCGCCAGCAGCCAGATCGCAGGGCAGGGGTTCACTGAAGCTTTCTTT.

About this clone: The sample has other DNA sequences that encode this CDR3 too. This chain links TRBV7-2 with TRBJ1-2; D ambiguous. V gave up 1 base and J gave up 2 bases, with 5 bases separating them. CDR3 length: 13 amino acids. CDR1 is SGHTA, CDR2 FQGNSA, per germline. This CDR3 reads CASSLGGNYGYTF. The CDR3 nucleotides read TGTGCCAGCAGCTTAGGAGGGAACTATGGCTACACCTTC.

This sequence joins TRBV5-5 and TRBJ1-4; D is unclear. V was trimmed by 2 bases and J by 4 bases, leaving 9 bases between them. The CDR3 has 14 amino acids. Per germline, CDR1 SGHKS and CDR2 YYEKEE (reference sequence). CDR3 in amino acids: CASSFVLVNEKLFF. The DNA of the CDR3 is TGTGCCAGCAGCTTTGTCCTAGTTAATGAAAAACTGTTTTTT.

This sequence joins TRBV27 and TRBJ1-1; maybe TRBD1 (6 bases). Trimming removed 2 bases from V and 4 bases from J, with 8 bases in between. Germline assignment: CDR1 MNHEY and CDR2 SMNVEV (reference sequence). The CDR3 is made up of 13 amino acids. CDR3 DNA: TGTGCCAGCAGTTTAACCAGGGGCACTGAAGCTTTCTTT. Residues: CASSLTRGTEAFF.

The chain couples TRBV6-6 to TRBJ1-1, with D perhaps TRBD1 (6 bases). Germline values: CDR1 MNHNY, CDR2 SVGAGI (reference sequence). The V gene lost 5 bases and the J gene lost 6 bases, with 10 bases spanning the gap. This CDR3 region has 12 residues. The CDR3 nucleotides are TGTGCCAGCAGTCGAAACAGGGCTGAAGCTTTCTTT. Encoded protein: CASSRNRAEAFF.

V usage is TRBV7-6 and J usage is TRBJ2-1, with TRBD2 matching over 12 bases. The CDR3 consists of 17 residues. The germline V gene encodes CDR1 SGHVS and CDR2 FNYEAQ. V trimming: 3 bases; J trimming: 2 bases; junction bases outside the gene matches: 5. This chain's CDR3 is CASSFLAGGSTYNEQFF. DNA for the CDR3: TGTGCCAGCAGCTTCCTAGCGGGGGGGAGCACCTACAATGAGCAGTTCTTC.

The V call is TRBV7-9, the J call TRBJ1-4, with a possible D match to TRBD1 (6 bases). Deletions cut 6 bases from V and 8 bases from J, with 10 bases between. The CDR3 is made up of 12 amino acids. Germline V gene sequence: CDR1 SEHNR, CDR2 FQNEAQ (reference sequence). Here the CDR3 reads CASRTGSEKLFF. As DNA, the CDR3 is TGTGCCAGCAGAACAGGGTCAGAAAAACTGTTTTTT.

CDR3: CASSYRRGAYNEQFF. In nucleotides, the CDR3 is TGTGCCAGCAGTTACAGGAGGGGCGCGTACAATGAGCAGTTCTTC. The gene calls are TRBV6-5 and TRBJ2-1; maybe TRBD2 (6 bases). V was trimmed by 2 bases and J by 4 bases, leaving 12 bases between them. The CDR3 contains 15 residues. Germline lookup yields CDR1 MNHEY and CDR2 SVGAGI.

This clone has more than one count but fewer than ten. This chain connects TRBV4-1 to TRBJ1-5; D is uncertain. The ends were cut back, 1 base at V and 7 bases at J, with 11 bases in the middle. CDR1 is MGHRA, CDR2 YSYEKL, per germline. This CDR3 is 14 amino acids long. CDR3 loop: CASSQARVNQPQHF. CDR3 DNA: TGCGCCAGCAGCCAAGCTCGGGTCAACCAGCCCCAGCATTTT.

This rearrangement joins TRBV6-5 to TRBJ1-2, with 7 bases matching TRBD1. Germline CDR1 MNHEY, CDR2 SVGAGI. J gave up 6 bases and V 4 bases, and 5 bases lay outside the gene matches. The CDR3 runs 13 residues. The chain's CDR3 is CASSLGTGDGYTF. The DNA of the CDR3 is TGTGCCAGCAGTTTAGGCACAGGGGATGGCTACACCTTC.

V usage is TRBV19 and J usage is TRBJ2-1; D is ambiguous. With 7 bases removed from V and 9 bases from J, the gap between germline ends came to 16 bases. CDR3 length: 13 residues. Germline CDR1 is LNHDA and CDR2 is SQIVND (reference sequence). CDR3 in amino acids: CASTFRLHGEQFF. The CDR3 DNA reads TGTGCCAGTACCTTTCGACTCCACGGTGAGCAGTTCTTC.

V usage is TRBV6-4 and J usage is TRBJ1-2; 11 bases map to TRBD1. V trimming: 10 bases; J trimming: 6 bases; junction bases outside the gene matches: 13. Germline CDR1 MRHNA, CDR2 SNTAGT. This CDR3 comprises 15 residues. CDR3 nucleotides: TGTGCCACCTCCTCCGGGACAGGGGGGACCAATGGCTACACCTTC. This translates into CATSSGTGGTNGYTF.

The chain recombines TRBV30 with TRBJ2-7, with D hard to call. CDR1 is GTSNPN, CDR2 SVGIG, per germline (reference sequence). The CDR3 contains 13 residues. The ends were cut back, 2 bases at V and 2 bases at J, with 10 bases in the middle. CDR3 in DNA: TGTGCCTGGAGTCCCCTCCGGGCCTACGAGCAGTACTTC. Its translation is CAWSPLRAYEQYF.